This record covers a single T cell receptor beta chain. The data are from a study of blood T cell repertoires in COVID-19. Clones were sequenced by immunoSEQ multiplex PCR, and TCRdb holds only the in-frame ones, with some missing. The table has some 160,000 clones, roughly 91% seen once. Material for sequencing was peripheral blood. The clonotype originates from a man in his fifties who had recovered from COVID-19.

CDR3 residues: CAISEQTSGNNEQFF. CDR3 DNA sequence: TGTGCCATCAGTGAGCAGACTAGCGGGAACAATGAGCAGTTCTTC. V is TRBV10-3 and J is TRBJ2-1; 11 nucleotides match TRBD2. Germline CDR1 reads ENHRY; CDR2 reads SYGVKD. This CDR3 region has 15 residues. Unmatched junction bases numbered 2, after V lost 2 bases and J lost 5 bases.